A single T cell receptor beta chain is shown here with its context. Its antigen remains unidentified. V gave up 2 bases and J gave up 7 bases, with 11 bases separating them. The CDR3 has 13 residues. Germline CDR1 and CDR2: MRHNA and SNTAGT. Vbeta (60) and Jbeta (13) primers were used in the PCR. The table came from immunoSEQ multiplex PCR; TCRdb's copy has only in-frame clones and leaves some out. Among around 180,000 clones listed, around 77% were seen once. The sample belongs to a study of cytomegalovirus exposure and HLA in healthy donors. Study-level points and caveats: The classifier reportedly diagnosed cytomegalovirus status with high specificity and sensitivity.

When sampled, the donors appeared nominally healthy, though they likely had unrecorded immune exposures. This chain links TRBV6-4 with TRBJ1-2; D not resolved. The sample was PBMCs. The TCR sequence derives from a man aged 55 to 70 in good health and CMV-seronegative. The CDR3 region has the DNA TGTGCCAGCAGTGACGAGGGTATTGGTGGCTACACCTTC. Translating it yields CASSDEGIGGYTF.